A single count supports the clone carrying this T cell receptor (beta chain). The data are from a study of shared clonotypes between healthy human individuals. The germline CDR1 and CDR2 sequences are SGHDT and YYEEEE. The germline V and J ends were trimmed by 2 bases and 2 bases, with 14 bases remaining between them. CDR3 size: 15 residues. Sequenced by immunoSEQ multiplex PCR; TCRdb stores in-frame clones only, minus some. The sample shows around 530,000 clones, around 77% of them seen only once. The sequencing sample was made of PBMCs. The chain combines TRBV5-6 with TRBJ2-7, with D possibly matching TRBD1 (6 bases). This clonotype originated in a woman aged 40 to 50 in good health. Some clones in this sample may be carry-over from other donors' samples. CDR3 DNA: TGTGCCAGCAGCTTATTTGGACAGACCCCCTACGAGCAGTACTTC. This translates into CASSLFGQTPYEQYF.